The clone carrying this T cell receptor beta chain showed up just once. Produced via immunoSEQ multiplex PCR; TCRdb's table is partial and in-frame only. The sample contains about 50,000 clones, 92% of which appear only once. This sample is drawn from a study of T cell changes during pregnancy in multiple sclerosis. With 6 bases removed from V and 4 bases from J, the gap between germline ends came to 21 bases. Germline CDR1 reads MNHEY; CDR2 reads SMNVEV (reference sequence). The CDR3 runs to 16 residues. The input for sequencing was CD4+ T cells from peripheral blood mononuclear cells, taken after pregnancy. J is TRBJ2-5 and V is TRBV27, with D possibly being TRBD2 (6 bases). The receptor was isolated from a female donor with multiple sclerosis, enrolled in a pregnancy study. The CDR3 here is CASSRGGVGVGETQYF. The DNA of the CDR3 is TGTGCCAGCAGCCGGGGAGGAGTGGGAGTAGGAGAGACCCAGTACTTC.